This T cell receptor beta chain was profiled in a study of Ad26.COV2.S vaccination and SARS-CoV-2 variants. Study overall: This donor came from the COV1001 trial of Ad26.COV2.S.

Produced via immunoSEQ multiplex PCR; TCRdb's table is partial and in-frame only. In the table there are around 270,000 clones, roughly 85% of which are singletons. Germline V gene lookup returns CDR1 ENHRY and CDR2 SYGVKD. Trimming removed 0 bases from V and 8 bases from J, with 16 bases in between. The CDR3 is made up of 15 amino acids. As to treatment: around 19 received Ad26.COV2.S at low or high dose, single or two shots; about 5 received placebo; per-sample allocation not given. Material that was analyzed had been drawn on day 63 after the first vaccine or placebo injection. Boston hosted the donor, who was an adult aged 18-55 years.

The TCR sequence derives from a person between 18 and 59 years old who received the Ad26.COV2.S COVID-19 vaccine or a placebo. This sequence joins TRBV10-3 and TRBJ1-2; a possible D gene is TRBD1 (6 bases). Material: peripheral blood, obtained in a trial of Ad26.COV2.S vaccine versus placebo. DNA of the CDR3: TGTGCCATCAGTGAGTCGTGGGGGGCATTCTACGGCTACACCTTC. This gives the protein CAISESWGAFYGYTF.